The present T cell receptor beta chain was sequenced within a study of T cell changes during pregnancy in multiple sclerosis. Germline V lookup: CDR1 SGHRS, CDR2 YFSETQ. Trimming at V came to 1 base and at J to 6 bases, leaving 4 bases not matched to a gene. This CDR3 has 13 residues. Profiled with immunoSEQ multiplex PCR; TCRdb holds only in-frame clones, not every one. The profile shows about 80,000 clones, 92% of them singletons. Here the sequenced sample was peripheral blood, taken before pregnancy. This chain uses TRBV5-1 with TRBJ2-7; 7 bases are a match to TRBD1. The source of this sequence is a female donor with multiple sclerosis, enrolled in a pregnancy study. The chain's CDR3 is CASSLRRTGEQYF. As DNA, the CDR3 is TGCGCCAGCAGCTTGAGGCGGACAGGCGAGCAGTACTTC.